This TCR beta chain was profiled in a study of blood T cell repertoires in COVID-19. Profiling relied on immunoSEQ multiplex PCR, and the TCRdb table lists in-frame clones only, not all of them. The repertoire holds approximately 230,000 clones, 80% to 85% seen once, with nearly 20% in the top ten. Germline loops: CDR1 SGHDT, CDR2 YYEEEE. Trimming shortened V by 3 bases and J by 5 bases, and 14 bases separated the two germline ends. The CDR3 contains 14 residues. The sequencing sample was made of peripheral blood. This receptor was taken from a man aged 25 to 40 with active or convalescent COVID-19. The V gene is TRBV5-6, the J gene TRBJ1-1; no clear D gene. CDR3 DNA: TGTGCCAGCAGCTGGGCCCCTCGAACTACTGAAGCTTTCTTT. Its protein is CASSWAPRTTEAFF.